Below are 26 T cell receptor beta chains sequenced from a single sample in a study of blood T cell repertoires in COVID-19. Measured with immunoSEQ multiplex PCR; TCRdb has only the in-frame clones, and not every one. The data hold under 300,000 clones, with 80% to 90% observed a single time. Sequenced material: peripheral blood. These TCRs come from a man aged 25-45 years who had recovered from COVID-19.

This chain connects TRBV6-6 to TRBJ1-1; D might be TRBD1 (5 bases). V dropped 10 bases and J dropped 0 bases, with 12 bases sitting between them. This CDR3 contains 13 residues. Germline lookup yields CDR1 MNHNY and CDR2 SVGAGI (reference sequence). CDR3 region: CATVGQLNTEAFF. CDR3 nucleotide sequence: TGTGCCACAGTGGGGCAGTTGAACACTGAAGCTTTCTTT.

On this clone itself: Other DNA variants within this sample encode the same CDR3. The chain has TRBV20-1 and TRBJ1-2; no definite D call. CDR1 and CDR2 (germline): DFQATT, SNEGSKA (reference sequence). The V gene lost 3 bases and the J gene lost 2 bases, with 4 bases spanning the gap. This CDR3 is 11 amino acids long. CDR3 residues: CSASPNYGYTF. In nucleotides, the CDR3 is TGCAGTGCTAGCCCAAACTATGGCTACACCTTC.

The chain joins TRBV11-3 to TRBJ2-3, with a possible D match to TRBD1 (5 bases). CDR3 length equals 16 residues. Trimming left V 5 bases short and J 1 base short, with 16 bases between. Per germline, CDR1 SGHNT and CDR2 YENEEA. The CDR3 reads CASSPDTDTGTDTQYF. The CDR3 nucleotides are TGTGCCAGCAGCCCCGATACGGACACGGGCACAGATACGCAGTATTTT.

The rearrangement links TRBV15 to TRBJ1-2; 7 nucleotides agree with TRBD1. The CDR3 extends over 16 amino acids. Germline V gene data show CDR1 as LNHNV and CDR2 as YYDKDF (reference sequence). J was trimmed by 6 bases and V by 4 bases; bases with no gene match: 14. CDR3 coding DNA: TGTGCCACCAGCAAACTCACGACAGGGCCTCTCGATGGCTACACCTTC. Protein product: CATSKLTTGPLDGYTF.

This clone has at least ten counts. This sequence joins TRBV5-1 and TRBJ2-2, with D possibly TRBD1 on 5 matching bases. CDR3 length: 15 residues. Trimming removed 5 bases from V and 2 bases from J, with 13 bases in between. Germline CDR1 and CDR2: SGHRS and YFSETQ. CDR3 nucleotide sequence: TGCGCCAGCAGTGGACCCACAGGAAACACCGGGGAGCTGTTTTTT. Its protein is CASSGPTGNTGELFF.

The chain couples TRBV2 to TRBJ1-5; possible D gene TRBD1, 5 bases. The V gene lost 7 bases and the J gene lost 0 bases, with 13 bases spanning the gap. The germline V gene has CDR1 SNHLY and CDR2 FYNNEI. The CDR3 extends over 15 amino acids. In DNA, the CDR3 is TGTGCCAGCAAAGGCGGGGACCCTAGCAATCAGCCCCAGCATTTT. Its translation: CASKGGDPSNQPQHF. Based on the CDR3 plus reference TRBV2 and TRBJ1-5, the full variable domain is EPEVTQTPSHQVTQMGQEVILRCVPISNHLYFYWYRQILGQKVEFLVSFYNNEISEKSEIFDDQFSVERPDGSNFTLKIRSTKLEDSAMYFCASKGGDPSNQPQHFGDGTRLSIL.

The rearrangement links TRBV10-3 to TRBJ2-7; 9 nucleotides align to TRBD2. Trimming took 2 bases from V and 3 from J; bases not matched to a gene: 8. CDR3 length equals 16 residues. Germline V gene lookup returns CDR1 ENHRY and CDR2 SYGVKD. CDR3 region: CAISEASGGKVYEQYF. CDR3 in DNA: TGTGCCATCAGTGAGGCGAGCGGGGGGAAAGTCTACGAGCAGTACTTC.

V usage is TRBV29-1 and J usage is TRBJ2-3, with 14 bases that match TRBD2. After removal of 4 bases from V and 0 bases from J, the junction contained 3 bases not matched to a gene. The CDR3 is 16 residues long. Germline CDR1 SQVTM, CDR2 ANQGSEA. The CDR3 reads CSVVTSGGASTDTQYF. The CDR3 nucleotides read TGCAGCGTTGTGACTAGCGGGGGGGCTAGCACAGATACGCAGTATTTT.

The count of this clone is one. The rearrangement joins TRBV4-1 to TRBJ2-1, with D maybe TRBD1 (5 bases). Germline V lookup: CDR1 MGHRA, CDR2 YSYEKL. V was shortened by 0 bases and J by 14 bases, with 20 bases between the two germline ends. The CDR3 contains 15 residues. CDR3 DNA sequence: TGCGCCAGCAGCCAAGACCCCCTGTCAGGGATGGTGGAGTTCTTC. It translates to CASSQDPLSGMVEFF.

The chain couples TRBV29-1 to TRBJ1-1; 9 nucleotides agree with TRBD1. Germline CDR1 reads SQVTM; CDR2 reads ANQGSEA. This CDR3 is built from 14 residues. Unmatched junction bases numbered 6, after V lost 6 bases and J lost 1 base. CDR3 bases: TGCAGCGTCTCCGGGACAGGGTGGAACACTGAAGCTTTCTTT. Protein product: CSVSGTGWNTEAFF.

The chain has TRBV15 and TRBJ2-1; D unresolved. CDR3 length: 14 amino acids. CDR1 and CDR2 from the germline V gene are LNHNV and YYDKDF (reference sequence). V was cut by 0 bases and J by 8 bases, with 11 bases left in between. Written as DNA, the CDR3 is TGTGCCACCAGCAGAGACGCTCCCCGAGATGAGCAGTTCTTC. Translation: CATSRDAPRDEQFF.

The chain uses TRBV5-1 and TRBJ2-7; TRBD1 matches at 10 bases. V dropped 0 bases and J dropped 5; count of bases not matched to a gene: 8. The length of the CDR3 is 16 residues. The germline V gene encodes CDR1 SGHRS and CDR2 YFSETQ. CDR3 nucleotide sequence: TGCGCCAGCAGCTTGGTGGGTTCGGACAGGGGGGACGAGCAGTACTTC. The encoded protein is CASSLVGSDRGDEQYF.

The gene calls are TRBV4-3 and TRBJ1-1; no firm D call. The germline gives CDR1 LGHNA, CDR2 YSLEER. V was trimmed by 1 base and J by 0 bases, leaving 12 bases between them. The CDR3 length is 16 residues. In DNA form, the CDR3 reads TGCGCCAGCAGCCAAGTAGACATAGGAATGAACACTGAAGCTTTCTTT. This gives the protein CASSQVDIGMNTEAFF.

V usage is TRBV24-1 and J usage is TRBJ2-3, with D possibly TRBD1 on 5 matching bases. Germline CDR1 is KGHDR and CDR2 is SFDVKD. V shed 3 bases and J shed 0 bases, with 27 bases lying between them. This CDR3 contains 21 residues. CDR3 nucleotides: TGTGCCACCAGTGATCATAAAATCGACATTACCCAGGGCTCTAGCACAGATACGCAGTATTTT. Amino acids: CATSDHKIDITQGSSTDTQYF.

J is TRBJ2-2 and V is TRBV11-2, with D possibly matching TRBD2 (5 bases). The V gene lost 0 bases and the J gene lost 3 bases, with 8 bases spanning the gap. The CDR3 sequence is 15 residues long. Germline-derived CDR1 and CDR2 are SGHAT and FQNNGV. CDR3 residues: CASSLESGDTGELFF. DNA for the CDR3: TGTGCCAGCAGCTTAGAGTCCGGGGACACCGGGGAGCTGTTTTTT.

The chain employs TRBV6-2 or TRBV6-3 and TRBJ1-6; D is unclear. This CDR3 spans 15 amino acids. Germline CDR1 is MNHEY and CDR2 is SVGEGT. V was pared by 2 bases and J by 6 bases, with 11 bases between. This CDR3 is CASSYLRGINSPLHF. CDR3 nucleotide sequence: TGTGCCAGCAGTTACCTCCGGGGAATTAATTCACCCCTCCACTTT.

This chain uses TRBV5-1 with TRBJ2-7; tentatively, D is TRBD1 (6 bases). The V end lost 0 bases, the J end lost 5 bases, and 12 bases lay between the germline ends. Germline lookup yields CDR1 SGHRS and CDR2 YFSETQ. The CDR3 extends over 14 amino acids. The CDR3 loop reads CASSLVQGDDEQYF. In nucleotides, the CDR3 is TGCGCCAGCAGCTTGGTACAGGGCGACGACGAGCAGTACTTC.

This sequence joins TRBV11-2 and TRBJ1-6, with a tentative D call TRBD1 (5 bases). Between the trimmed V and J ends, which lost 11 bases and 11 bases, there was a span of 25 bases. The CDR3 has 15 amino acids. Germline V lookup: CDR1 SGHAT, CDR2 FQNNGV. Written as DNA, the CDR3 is TGTGCCGGGGCGGGGGGAGGCCCCCATTTTCCACCCCTCCACTTT. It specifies CAGAGGGPHFPPLHF.

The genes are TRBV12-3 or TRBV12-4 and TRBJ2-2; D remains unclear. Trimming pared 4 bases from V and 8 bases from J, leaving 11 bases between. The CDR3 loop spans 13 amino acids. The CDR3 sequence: CASSSSFVGELFF. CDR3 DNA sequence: TGTGCCAGCAGTTCTAGTTTCGTGGGGGAGCTGTTTTTT.

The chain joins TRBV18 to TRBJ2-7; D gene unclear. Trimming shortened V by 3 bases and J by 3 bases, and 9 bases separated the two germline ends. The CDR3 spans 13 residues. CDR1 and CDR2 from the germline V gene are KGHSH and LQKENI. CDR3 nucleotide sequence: TGTGCCAGCTCACCTTTAAGAGACTACGAGCAGTACTTC. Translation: CASSPLRDYEQYF.

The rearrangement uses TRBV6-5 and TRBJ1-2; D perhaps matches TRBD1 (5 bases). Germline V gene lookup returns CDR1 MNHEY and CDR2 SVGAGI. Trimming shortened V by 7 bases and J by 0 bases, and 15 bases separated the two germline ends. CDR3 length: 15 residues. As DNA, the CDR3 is TGTGCCAGCAACCCTAGGGCAGGGACTAACTATGGCTACACCTTC. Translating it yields CASNPRAGTNYGYTF.

The CDR3 loop reads CASSLATGQLHEQYF. As DNA, the CDR3 is TGCGCCAGCAGCTTGGCTACGGGACAGCTCCACGAGCAGTACTTC. The chain combines TRBV5-1 with TRBJ2-7; 7 positions match TRBD1. Germline V gene lookup returns CDR1 SGHRS and CDR2 YFSETQ. CDR3 length: 15 residues. With V trimmed by 0 bases and J by 5 bases, 8 bases remained unmatched.

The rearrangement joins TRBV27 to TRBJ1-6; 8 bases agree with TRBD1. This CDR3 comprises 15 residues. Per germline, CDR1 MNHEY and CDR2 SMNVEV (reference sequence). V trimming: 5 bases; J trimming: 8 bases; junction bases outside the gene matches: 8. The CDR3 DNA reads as TGTGCCAGCAGTACTTGGACAGGGCAGGATTCACCCCTCCACTTT. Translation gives CASSTWTGQDSPLHF.

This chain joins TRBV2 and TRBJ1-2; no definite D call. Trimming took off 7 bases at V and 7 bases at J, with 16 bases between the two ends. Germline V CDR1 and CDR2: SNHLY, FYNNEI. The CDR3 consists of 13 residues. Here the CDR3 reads CASNVGLTSGYTF. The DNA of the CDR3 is TGTGCCAGCAACGTGGGGTTAACTAGTGGCTACACCTTC.

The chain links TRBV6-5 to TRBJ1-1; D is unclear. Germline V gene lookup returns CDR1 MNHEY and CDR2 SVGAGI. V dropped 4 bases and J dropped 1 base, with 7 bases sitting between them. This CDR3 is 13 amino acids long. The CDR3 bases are TGTGCCAGCAGTTCCCCAGGGAACACTGAAGCTTTCTTT. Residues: CASSSPGNTEAFF.

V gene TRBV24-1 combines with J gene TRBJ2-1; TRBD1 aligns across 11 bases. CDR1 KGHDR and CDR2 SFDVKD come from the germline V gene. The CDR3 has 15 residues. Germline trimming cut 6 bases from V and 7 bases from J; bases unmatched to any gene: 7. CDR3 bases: TGTGCCACCAGTTGGTCGGGACAGGGGGAGAATGAGCAGTTCTTC. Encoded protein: CATSWSGQGENEQFF.